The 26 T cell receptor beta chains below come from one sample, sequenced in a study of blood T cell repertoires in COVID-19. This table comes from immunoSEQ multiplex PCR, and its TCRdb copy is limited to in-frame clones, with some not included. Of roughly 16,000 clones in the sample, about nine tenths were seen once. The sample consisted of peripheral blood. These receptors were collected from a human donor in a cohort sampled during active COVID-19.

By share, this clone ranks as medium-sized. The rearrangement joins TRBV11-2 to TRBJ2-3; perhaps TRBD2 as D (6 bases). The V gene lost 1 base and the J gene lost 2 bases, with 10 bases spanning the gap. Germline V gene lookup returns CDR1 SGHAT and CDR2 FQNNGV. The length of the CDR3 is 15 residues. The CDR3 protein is CASSLGGTDTDTQYF. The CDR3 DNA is TGTGCCAGCAGCTTAGGTGGGACTGACACAGATACGCAGTATTTT.

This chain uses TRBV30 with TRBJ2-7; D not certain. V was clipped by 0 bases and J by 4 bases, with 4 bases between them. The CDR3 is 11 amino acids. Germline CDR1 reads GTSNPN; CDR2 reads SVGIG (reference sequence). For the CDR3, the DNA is TGTGCCTGGAGTGTAGAGTACGAGCAGTACTTC. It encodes CAWSVEYEQYF.

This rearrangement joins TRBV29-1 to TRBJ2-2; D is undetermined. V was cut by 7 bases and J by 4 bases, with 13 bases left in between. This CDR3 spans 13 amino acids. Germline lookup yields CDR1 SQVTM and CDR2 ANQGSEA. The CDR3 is CSAPHPVTGELFF. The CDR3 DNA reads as TGCAGCGCTCCCCATCCGGTCACCGGGGAGCTGTTTTTT.

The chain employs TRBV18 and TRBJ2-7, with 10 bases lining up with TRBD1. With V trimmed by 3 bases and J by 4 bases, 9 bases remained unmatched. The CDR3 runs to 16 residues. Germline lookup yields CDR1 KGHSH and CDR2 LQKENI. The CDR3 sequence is CASSPESDRGLYEQYF. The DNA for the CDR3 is TGTGCCAGCTCACCGGAGTCGGACAGGGGGTTATACGAGCAGTACTTC.

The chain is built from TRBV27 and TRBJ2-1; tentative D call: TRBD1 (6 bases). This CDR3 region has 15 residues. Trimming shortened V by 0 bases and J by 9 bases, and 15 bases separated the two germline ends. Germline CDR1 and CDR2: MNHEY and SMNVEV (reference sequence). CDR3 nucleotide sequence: TGTGCCAGCAGTTTATCGCAGGGGATGAACGGTGAGCAGTTCTTC. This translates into CASSLSQGMNGEQFF.

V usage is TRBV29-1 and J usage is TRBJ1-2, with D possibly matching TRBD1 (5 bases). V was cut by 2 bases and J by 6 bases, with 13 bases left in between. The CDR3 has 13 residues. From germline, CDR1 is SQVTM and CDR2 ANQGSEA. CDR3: CSVESLDINGYTF. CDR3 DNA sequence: TGCAGCGTTGAATCGTTGGACATTAATGGCTACACCTTC.

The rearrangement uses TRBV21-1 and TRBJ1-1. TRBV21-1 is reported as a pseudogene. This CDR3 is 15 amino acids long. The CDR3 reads CASVREGPLNTEAFF. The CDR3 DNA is TGTGCCAGCGTGAGGGAGGGTCCTTTGAACACTGAAGCTTTCTTT.

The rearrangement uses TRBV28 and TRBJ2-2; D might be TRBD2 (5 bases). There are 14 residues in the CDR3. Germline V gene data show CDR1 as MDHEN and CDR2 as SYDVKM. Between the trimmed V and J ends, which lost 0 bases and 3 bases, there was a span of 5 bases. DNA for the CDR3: TGTGCCAGCAGTTTATGGAGGGACACCGGGGAGCTGTTTTTT. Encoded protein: CASSLWRDTGELFF.

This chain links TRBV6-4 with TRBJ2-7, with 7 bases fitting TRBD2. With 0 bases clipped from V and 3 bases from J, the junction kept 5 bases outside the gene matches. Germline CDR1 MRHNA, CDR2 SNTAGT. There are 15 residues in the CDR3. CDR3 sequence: CASSDSSGGIYEQYF. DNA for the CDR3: TGTGCCAGCAGTGACTCCTCGGGGGGAATCTACGAGCAGTACTTC.

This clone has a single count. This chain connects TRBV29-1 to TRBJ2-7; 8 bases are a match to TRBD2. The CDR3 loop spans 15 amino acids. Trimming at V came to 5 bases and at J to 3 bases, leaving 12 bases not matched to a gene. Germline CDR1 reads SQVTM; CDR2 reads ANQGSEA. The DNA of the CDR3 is TGCAGCGTTCGGGAGGGACACTACAATTACTACGAGCAGTACTTC. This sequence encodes CSVREGHYNYYEQYF.

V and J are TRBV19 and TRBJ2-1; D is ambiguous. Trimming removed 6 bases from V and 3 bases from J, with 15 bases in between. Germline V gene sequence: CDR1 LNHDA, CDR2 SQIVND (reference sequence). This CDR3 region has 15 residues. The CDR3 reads CASSRRGEYYNEQFF. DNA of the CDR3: TGTGCCAGTAGCCGCCGAGGAGAATACTACAATGAGCAGTTCTTC.

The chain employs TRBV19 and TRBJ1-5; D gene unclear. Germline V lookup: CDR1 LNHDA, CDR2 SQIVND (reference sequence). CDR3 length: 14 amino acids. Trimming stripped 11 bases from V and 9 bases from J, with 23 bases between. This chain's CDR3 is CASSISAAPWPQHF. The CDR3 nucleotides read TGTGCCTCAAGTATTTCGGCGGCTCCCTGGCCCCAGCATTTT.

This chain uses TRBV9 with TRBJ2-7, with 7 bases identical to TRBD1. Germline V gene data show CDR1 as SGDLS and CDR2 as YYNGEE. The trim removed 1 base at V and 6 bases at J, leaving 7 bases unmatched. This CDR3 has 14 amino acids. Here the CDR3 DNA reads TGTGCCAGCAGCGTAACGGGACAGTCGGCCGAGCAGTACTTC. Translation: CASSVTGQSAEQYF.

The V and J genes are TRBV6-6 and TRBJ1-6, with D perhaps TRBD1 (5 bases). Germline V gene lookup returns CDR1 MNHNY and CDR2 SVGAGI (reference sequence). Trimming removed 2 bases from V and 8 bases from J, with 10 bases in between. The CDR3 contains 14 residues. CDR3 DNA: TGTGCCAGCAGTTACAGGGGAACAGATTCACCCCTCCACTTT. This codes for CASSYRGTDSPLHF.

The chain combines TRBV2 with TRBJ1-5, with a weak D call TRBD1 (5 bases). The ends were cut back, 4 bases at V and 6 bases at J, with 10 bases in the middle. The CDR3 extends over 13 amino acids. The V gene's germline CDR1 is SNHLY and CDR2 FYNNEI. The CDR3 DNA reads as TGTGCCAGCAGTGTTGAAGGGGTTCAGCCCCAGCATTTT. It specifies CASSVEGVQPQHF.

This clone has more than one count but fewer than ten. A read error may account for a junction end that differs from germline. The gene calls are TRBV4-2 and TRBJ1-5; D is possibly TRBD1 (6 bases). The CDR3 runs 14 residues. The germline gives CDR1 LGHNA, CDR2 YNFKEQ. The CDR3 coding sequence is TGTGCCAGCAGACAAGACAGCCAGGGGAGGCCCCAGCATTTT. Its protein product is CASRQDSQGRPQHF.

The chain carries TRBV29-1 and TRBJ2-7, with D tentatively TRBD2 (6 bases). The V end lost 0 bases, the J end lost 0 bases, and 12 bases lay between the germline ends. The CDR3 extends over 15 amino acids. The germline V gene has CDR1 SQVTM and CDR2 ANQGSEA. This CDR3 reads CSVEDPGESSYEQYF. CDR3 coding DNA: TGCAGCGTTGAAGATCCGGGGGAGAGCTCCTACGAGCAGTACTTC.

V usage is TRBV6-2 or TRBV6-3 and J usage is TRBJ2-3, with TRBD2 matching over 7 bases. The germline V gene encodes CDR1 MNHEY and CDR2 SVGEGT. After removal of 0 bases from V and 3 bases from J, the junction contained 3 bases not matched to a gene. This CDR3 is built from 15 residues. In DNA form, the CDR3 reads TGTGCCAGCAGTTACTCGGGAGGGGTAACAGATACGCAGTATTTT. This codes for CASSYSGGVTDTQYF.

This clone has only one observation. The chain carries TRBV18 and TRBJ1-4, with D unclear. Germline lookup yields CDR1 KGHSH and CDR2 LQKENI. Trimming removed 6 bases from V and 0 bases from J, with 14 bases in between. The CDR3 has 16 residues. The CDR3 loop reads CASSIETVATNEKLFF. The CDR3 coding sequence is TGTGCCAGCTCTATTGAGACTGTTGCAACTAATGAAAAACTGTTTTTT.

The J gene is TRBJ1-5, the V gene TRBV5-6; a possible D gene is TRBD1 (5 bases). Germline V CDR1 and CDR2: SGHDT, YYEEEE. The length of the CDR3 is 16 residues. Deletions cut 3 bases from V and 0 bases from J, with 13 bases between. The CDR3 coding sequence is TGTGCCAGCAGCTCCGGGGGACTTTATAGCAATCAGCCCCAGCATTTT. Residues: CASSSGGLYSNQPQHF.

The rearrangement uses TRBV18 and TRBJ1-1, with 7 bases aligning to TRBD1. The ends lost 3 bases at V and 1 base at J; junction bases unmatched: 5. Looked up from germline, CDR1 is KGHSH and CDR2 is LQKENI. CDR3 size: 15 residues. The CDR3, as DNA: TGTGCCAGCTCACCGCGGACAGGCCAGAACACTGAAGCTTTCTTT. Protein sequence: CASSPRTGQNTEAFF.

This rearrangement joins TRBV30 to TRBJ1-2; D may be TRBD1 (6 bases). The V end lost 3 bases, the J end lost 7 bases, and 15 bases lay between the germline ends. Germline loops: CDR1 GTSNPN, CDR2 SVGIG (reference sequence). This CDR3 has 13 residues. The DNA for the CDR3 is TGTGCCTGGAGCGTCAGGGGCGCGGTTGGCTACACCTTC. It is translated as CAWSVRGAVGYTF.

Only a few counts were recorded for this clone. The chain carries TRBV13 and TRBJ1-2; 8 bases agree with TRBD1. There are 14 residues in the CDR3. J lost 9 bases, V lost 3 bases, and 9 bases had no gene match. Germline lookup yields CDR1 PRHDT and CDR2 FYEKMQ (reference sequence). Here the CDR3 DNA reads TGTGCCAGCAGCTTGGTCCTGGACAGGGCAAGCTACACCTTC. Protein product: CASSLVLDRASYTF.

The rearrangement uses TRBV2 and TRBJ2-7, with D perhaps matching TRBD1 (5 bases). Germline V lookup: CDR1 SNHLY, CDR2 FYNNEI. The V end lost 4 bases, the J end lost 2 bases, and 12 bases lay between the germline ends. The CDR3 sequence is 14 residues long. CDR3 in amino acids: CASSVGPGPYEQYF. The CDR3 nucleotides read TGTGCCAGCAGTGTGGGGCCAGGACCCTACGAGCAGTACTTC.

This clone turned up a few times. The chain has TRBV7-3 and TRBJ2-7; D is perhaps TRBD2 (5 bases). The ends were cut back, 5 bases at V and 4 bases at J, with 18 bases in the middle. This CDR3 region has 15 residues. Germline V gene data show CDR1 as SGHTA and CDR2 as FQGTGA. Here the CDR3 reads CASSREGGPLYEQYF. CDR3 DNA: TGTGCCAGCAGCCGCGAGGGCGGGCCCCTTTACGAGCAGTACTTC.

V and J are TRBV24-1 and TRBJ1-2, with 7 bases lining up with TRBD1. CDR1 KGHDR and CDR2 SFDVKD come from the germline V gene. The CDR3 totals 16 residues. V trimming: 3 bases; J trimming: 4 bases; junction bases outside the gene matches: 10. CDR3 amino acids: CATSDPGQSGFYGYTF. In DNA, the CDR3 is TGTGCCACCAGTGATCCGGGACAGAGTGGGTTCTATGGCTACACCTTC.